This T cell receptor beta chain emerged from a study of vaccination effects on CD4 cells after COVID-19. Study information: Post-vaccine specimens were collected at a median of 72 days following the second dose. The study, taken as a whole, reports: Recruitment yielded few convalescent patients, and the study had no early post-infection timepoints.

J gave up 9 bases and V 1 base, and 7 bases lay outside the gene matches. Germline V gene data show CDR1 as MGHRA and CDR2 as YSYEKL. This CDR3 has 16 residues. Before sequencing took place, the ViraFEST assay used viral peptide pools to expand antigen-specific CD4+ T cells. Following a roughly 11-day culture, CD4+ T cells were purified. Participants were vaccinated with two doses of either the BNT162b2 or mRNA-1273 vaccine. Wells each received two million PBMC, cultured with roughly 9.4 IU/ml IL-2 and around 9.8 ug/ml peptides. In the cultures, half the medium was exchanged for IL-2 medium on days 3 and 7. TCRdb keeps only in-frame clones here, not all; method: immunoSEQ multiplex PCR. The data contain 65,000 to 75,000 clones, around two thirds of them singletons. A note on this clone: What it recognizes is unknown.

The rearrangement joins TRBV4-1 to TRBJ1-6; 9 nucleotides line up with TRBD1. The TCR originated in a human donor who received a COVID-19 vaccine. Specimen: CD4+ T cells from PBMCs cultured with HCoV-229E spike peptides, collected after COVID-19 vaccination. The CDR3, as DNA: TGCGCCAGCAGCCAAGTTGGGGGACAGGGAGGTTCACCCCTCCACTTT. Protein: CASSQVGGQGGSPLHF.